Listed here are 19 T cell receptor beta chains from one sample, sequenced in a study of Tregs in tolerant kidney transplant recipients. Mixed chimerism was transient after nonmyeloablative marrow transplants from related graft donors. Profiling relied on immunoSEQ multiplex PCR, and the TCRdb table lists in-frame clones only, not all of them. This table holds tens of thousands of clones. The starting material was CD4+ T cells from blood (PBMCs), obtained 24 months after the transplant. These receptors were collected from a human patient who received a combined kidney and bone marrow transplant. The T cells may come from the graft donor.

To note about this clone: The read finishes 3 residues shy of the CDR3 end, and the germline J gene is used to complete it. The chain joins TRBV6-2 or TRBV6-3 to TRBJ2-3; D is perhaps TRBD2 (5 bases). The CDR3 consists of 15 residues. From germline, CDR1 is MNHEY and CDR2 SVGEGT. The V and J ends lost 8 bases and 3 bases respectively, with 18 bases between them. CDR3 bases read: TGTGCCAGCGAGAATGGACTGTACTATACAGATACG. Its translation: CASENGLYYTDT. Given in full, the CDR3 is CASENGLYYTDTQYF.

Of note for this clone: The CDR3 goes on 3 residues after the read ends, and that part is filled in from the germline J gene. This chain links TRBV20-1 with TRBJ2-7, with 9 bases matching TRBD1. This CDR3 has 14 residues. Germline-derived CDR1 and CDR2 are DFQATT and SNEGSKA (reference sequence). V shed 3 bases and J 4 bases; nucleotides not matched to a gene: 7. The CDR3 DNA, read in part, is TGCAGTGCTAGTTTCGGGACAGGGATATACGAG. It is translated as CSASFGTGIYE. The complete CDR3 sequence is CSASFGTGIYEQYF.

The covered CDR3 bases are TGTGCCAGTAGTTCCCCGGGACAGGGGAGCTCCTACGAG. Translating it yields CASSSPGQGSSYE. The entire CDR3 reads CASSSPGQGSSYEQYF. V is TRBV19 and J is TRBJ2-7; 10 nucleotides line up with TRBD1. Read sequence stops 3 residues before the CDR3 end, and the germline J gene provides the missing end. V shed 5 bases and J 0 bases; nucleotides not matched to a gene: 7. There are 16 residues in the CDR3. Germline V gene sequence: CDR1 LNHDA, CDR2 SQIVND (reference sequence).

Note on this clone: The CDR3 extends 3 residues past the end of the read, so its final part is completed from the germline J gene. V is TRBV5-1 and J is TRBJ2-3; 8 positions agree with TRBD1. The germline V gene has CDR1 SGHRS and CDR2 YFSETQ. V trimming: 4 bases; J trimming: 4 bases; junction bases outside the gene matches: 11. The CDR3 spans 16 residues. The CDR3 sequence: CASSTLTGEGPDTQYF. The sequenced CDR3 bases are TGCGCCAGCAGCACGTTGACAGGGGAAGGCCCAGATACG. Full variable domain (outside the CDR3, taken from reference TRBV5-1 and TRBJ2-3): KAGVTQTPRYLIKTRGQQVTLSCSPISGHRSVSWYQQTPGQGLQFLFEYFSETQRNKGNFPGRFSGRQFSNSRSEMNVSTLELGDSALYLCASSTLTGEGPDTQYFGPGTRLTVL.

Comment on this clone: The read comes to an end 3 residues before the CDR3 does, leaving the germline J gene to fill in the end. The chain is built from TRBV5-1 and TRBJ2-6, with 9 positions matching TRBD2. Germline CDR1 is SGHRS and CDR2 is YFSETQ. V shed 0 bases, J shed 11 bases, and the junction held 12 bases outside the gene matches. The CDR3 length is 17 residues. Partial CDR3 DNA: TGCGCCAGCAGCTTGGCGCTAGCGGGACGGAGTGGAGACGTC. As protein: CASSLALAGRSGDV. The entire CDR3 protein is CASSLALAGRSGDVLTF.

The sequenced part of the CDR3 DNA is TGTGCCAGCAGACCTGACTGGAACACTGAA. Translation gives CASRPDWNTE. The full CDR3 sequence reads CASRPDWNTEAFF. This rearrangement joins TRBV6-2 or TRBV6-3 to TRBJ1-1, with D uncertain. The CDR3 extends 3 residues past the end of the read, so its final part is completed from the germline J gene. This CDR3 has 13 residues. In germline, CDR1 is MNHEY, CDR2 SVGEGT. V was shortened by 6 bases and J by 1 base, with 9 bases between the two germline ends.

In the case of this clone: Coverage ceases 3 residues before the CDR3 finishes, and the germline J gene fills in the end. V gene TRBV5-1 combines with J gene TRBJ2-7; D might be TRBD1 (5 bases). V was trimmed by 0 bases and J by 1 base, leaving 5 bases between them. The germline CDR1 and CDR2 sequences are SGHRS and YFSETQ. The CDR3 runs to 13 residues. The sequenced part of the CDR3 DNA is TGCGCCAGCAGCTTGGACAGGTCCTACGAG. Translated: CASSLDRSYE. In full, the CDR3 is CASSLDRSYEQYF.

As concerns this clone: A read error may account for a junction end that differs from germline. The read stops 3 residues short of the end of the CDR3; the missing end is completed from the germline J gene. This rearrangement joins TRBV10-1 to TRBJ2-5; D unclear. The V gene's germline CDR1 is WNHNN and CDR2 SYGVQD (reference sequence). The CDR3 spans 15 residues. The DNA read from the CDR3 is TGCGCCAGCAGCGAGTCGGCAGGCGCCCAAGAGACC. As protein: CASSESAGAQET. The full CDR3 protein reads CASSESAGAQETQYF.

Concerning this clone itself: The CDR3 end is not reached by the read, which stops 3 residues before it; the germline J gene fills it in. The chain employs TRBV6-8 and TRBJ2-7; D possibly corresponds to TRBD2 (5 bases). The CDR3 has 14 residues. The V gene lost 5 bases and the J gene lost 0 bases, with 11 bases spanning the gap. CDR1 is MNHGY and CDR2 is SAAAGT in the germline V gene. CDR3 amino acids: CASSPAEFSYEQYF. CDR3 DNA (partial): TGTGCCAGCAGTCCAGCGGAGTTCTCCTACGAG.

Remarks on this clone: The read is 3 residues too short to cover the CDR3 end, so that end is filled in from the germline J gene. This chain links TRBV3-1 (or the pseudogene TRBV3-2) with TRBJ2-1, with 13 positions matching TRBD2. CDR3 size: 15 residues. V was pared by 7 bases and J by 7 bases, with 7 bases of the junction left unmatched. CDR1 and CDR2 from the germline V gene are LGHDT and YNNKEL (reference sequence). CDR3 DNA (partial): TGTGCCAGCACCTGGACTAGCGGGAGTCAAAATGAG. Encoded protein: CASTWTSGSQNE. In full, the CDR3 reads CASTWTSGSQNEQFF.

Concerning this clone: The read terminates 3 residues ahead of where the CDR3 ends, so the germline J gene completes it. This chain connects TRBV2 to TRBJ2-1; TRBD2 matches at 9 bases. J was trimmed by 9 bases and V by 6 bases; bases with no gene match: 9. In germline, CDR1 is SNHLY, CDR2 FYNNEI. This CDR3 has 14 residues. CDR3 region: CASSPLSTSGEQFF. The CDR3 bases that were read are TGTGCCAGCAGCCCCCTCTCGACTAGCGGTGAG.

Turning to this clone: Germline is not matched at one junction end, which may reflect a read error. The missing CDR3 end, 3 residues past where the read stops, is filled in from the germline J gene. This chain uses TRBV7-7 with TRBJ2-5; possible D gene TRBD1, 6 bases. The CDR3 sequence is 14 residues long. In germline, CDR1 is SSHAT, CDR2 FNYEAQ (reference sequence). CDR3 amino acids: CASSRDRIQETQYF. Incomplete CDR3 DNA: TGTGCTAGCAGCCGTGACAGGATACAAGAGACC.

To note about this clone: The CDR3 is cut off 3 residues early in the read; its end comes from the germline J gene. The chain is built from TRBV5-1 and TRBJ2-2, with 15 bases matching TRBD2. Trimming cost V 4 bases and J 5 bases; bases outside gene matches: 3. The CDR3 is made up of 16 amino acids. Germline V gene data show CDR1 as SGHRS and CDR2 as YFSETQ. CDR3 amino acids: CASSAGLAGGTGELFF. The sequenced CDR3 bases are TGCGCCAGCAGCGCGGGACTAGCGGGAGGAACCGGGGAG.

Notes on this clone: The missing CDR3 end, 3 residues past where the read stops, is filled in from the germline J gene. The rearrangement uses TRBV20-1 and TRBJ1-5; no firm D call. Germline CDR1 reads DFQATT; CDR2 reads SNEGSKA (reference sequence). V gave up 1 base and J gave up 0 bases, with 7 bases separating them. The CDR3 runs 14 residues. The CDR3 loop is CSARASVSNQPQHF. Partial CDR3 DNA: TGCAGTGCTAGAGCCTCCGTTAGCAATCAGCCC.

With respect to this clone: The read is 3 residues too short to cover the CDR3 end, so that end is filled in from the germline J gene. V usage is TRBV5-1 and J usage is TRBJ1-4; the D gene is possibly TRBD1 (6 bases). V lost 7 bases and J lost 8, with 18 bases in between. Germline V gene data show CDR1 as SGHRS and CDR2 as YFSETQ. The CDR3 runs to 14 residues. The CDR3 protein is CASAPGGRQEKLFF. The covered CDR3 bases are TGCGCCAGCGCCCCGGGGGGGCGACAAGAAAAA.

On this clone: The read terminates 3 residues ahead of where the CDR3 ends, so the germline J gene completes it. V and J are TRBV30 and TRBJ2-1; TRBD2 matches at 14 bases. Germline V gives CDR1 GTSNPN, CDR2 SVGIG (reference sequence). The CDR3 totals 15 residues. The junction had 2 bases not matched to a gene; V was cut back by 0 bases and J by 7 bases. The CDR3 is CAWSVGLAGGNEQFF. Incomplete CDR3 DNA: TGTGCCTGGAGTGTAGGACTAGCGGGAGGAAATGAG.

The CDR3 sequence is CASSLLAGVNEQYF. The sequenced part of the CDR3 DNA is TGTGCCAGCAGCTTACTGGCAGGGGTGAACGAG. The chain links TRBV7-9 to TRBJ2-7; possibly TRBD1 for D (6 bases). Read sequence stops 3 residues before the CDR3 end, and the germline J gene provides the missing end. The CDR3 length is 14 residues. Trimming removed 2 bases at V and 5 bases at J, with 13 bases between. The germline CDR1 and CDR2 sequences are SEHNR and FQNEAQ (reference sequence).

Regarding this clone: The read ends 3 residues before the CDR3 terminus; that terminus is restored from the germline J gene. This chain links TRBV19 with TRBJ2-7, with a weak D call TRBD1 (6 bases). Germline-derived CDR1 and CDR2 are LNHDA and SQIVND (reference sequence). V dropped 6 bases and J dropped 1 base, with 16 bases sitting between them. The CDR3 sequence is 15 residues long. CDR3 sequence reads: CASRLRDTVSYEQYF. The DNA read from the CDR3 is TGTGCCAGTAGGCTCCGGGACACCGTTTCCTACGAG.

CDR3 DNA, as far as it was read: TGTGCCAGCAGCTTGAAAGAGGGCCCAAATACG. Its translation: CASSLKEGPNT. The whole CDR3 protein reads CASSLKEGPNTQYF. J is TRBJ2-3 and V is TRBV7-2, with D perhaps matching TRBD2 (5 bases). From the germline J gene comes the end of the CDR3, since the read stops 3 residues before it. Germline lookup yields CDR1 SGHTA and CDR2 FQGNSA. V was shortened by 3 bases and J by 7 bases, with 14 bases between the two germline ends. The CDR3 sequence is 14 residues long.